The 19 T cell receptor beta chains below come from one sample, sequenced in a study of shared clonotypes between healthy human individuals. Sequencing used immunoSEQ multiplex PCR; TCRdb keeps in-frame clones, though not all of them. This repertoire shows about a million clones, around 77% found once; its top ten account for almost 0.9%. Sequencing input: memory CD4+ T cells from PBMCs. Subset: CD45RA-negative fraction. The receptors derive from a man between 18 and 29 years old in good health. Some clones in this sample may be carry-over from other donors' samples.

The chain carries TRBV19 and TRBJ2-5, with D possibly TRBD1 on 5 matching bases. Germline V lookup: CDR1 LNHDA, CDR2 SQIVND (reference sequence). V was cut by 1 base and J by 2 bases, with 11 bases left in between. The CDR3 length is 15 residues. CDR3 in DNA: TGTGCCAGTAGTATAGGGAACAGGCCACAAGAGACCCAGTACTTC. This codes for CASSIGNRPQETQYF.

The CDR3 bases are TGCGCCAGCAGCTTAGGATGGAGGGTCTCCTACGAGCAGTACTTC. This sequence encodes CASSLGWRVSYEQYF. The chain carries TRBV5-1 and TRBJ2-7, with D possibly being TRBD2 (6 bases). The CDR3 is 15 amino acids. With 2 bases removed from V and 0 bases from J, the gap between germline ends came to 12 bases. Germline V gives CDR1 SGHRS, CDR2 YFSETQ.

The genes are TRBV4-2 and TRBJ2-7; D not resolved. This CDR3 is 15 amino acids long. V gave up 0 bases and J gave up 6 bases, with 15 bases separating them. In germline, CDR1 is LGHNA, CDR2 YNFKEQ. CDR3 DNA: TGTGCCAGCAGCCAAGATCTCAGTTGGTCGGCCGAGCAGTACTTC. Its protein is CASSQDLSWSAEQYF.

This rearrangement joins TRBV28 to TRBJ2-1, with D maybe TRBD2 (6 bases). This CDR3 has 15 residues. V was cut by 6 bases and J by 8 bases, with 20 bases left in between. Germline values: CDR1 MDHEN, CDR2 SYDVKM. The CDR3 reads CASSLGSLFGDEQFF. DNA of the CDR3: TGTGCCAGCAGCCTCGGGAGCCTCTTTGGCGATGAGCAGTTCTTC.

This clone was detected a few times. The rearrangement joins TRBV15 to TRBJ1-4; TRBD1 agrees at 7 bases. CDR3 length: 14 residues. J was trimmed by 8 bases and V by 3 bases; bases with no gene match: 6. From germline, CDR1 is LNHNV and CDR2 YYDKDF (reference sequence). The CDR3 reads CATSRTGFGEKLFF. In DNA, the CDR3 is TGTGCCACCAGCAGGACAGGGTTTGGGGAAAAACTGTTTTTT.

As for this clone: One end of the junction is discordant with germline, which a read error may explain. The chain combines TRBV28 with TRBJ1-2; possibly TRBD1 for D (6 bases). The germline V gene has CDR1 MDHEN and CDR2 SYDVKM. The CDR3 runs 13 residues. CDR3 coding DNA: TGTGCCAGCAGTTTGGTGGACAGTAGTCTTTGGGCCTTC. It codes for CASSLVDSSLWAF.

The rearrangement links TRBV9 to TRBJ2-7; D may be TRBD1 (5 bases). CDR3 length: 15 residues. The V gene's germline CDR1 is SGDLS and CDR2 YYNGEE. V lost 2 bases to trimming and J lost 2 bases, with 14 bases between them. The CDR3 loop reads CASSVRAGRTYEQYF. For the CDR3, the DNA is TGTGCCAGCAGCGTTAGGGCAGGGCGTACCTACGAGCAGTACTTC. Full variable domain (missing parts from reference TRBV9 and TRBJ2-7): DSGVTQTPKHLITATGQRVTLRCSPRSGDLSVYWYQQSLDQGLQFLIQYYNGEERAKGNILERFSAQQFPDLHSELNLSSLELGDSALYFCASSVRAGRTYEQYFGPGTRLTVT.

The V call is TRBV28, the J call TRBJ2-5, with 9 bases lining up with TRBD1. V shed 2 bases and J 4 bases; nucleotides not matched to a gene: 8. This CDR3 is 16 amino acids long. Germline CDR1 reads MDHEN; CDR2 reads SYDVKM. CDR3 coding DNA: TGTGCCAGCAGTTTAAAAACCTTGACAGGGGGAGAGACCCAGTACTTC. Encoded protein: CASSLKTLTGGETQYF.

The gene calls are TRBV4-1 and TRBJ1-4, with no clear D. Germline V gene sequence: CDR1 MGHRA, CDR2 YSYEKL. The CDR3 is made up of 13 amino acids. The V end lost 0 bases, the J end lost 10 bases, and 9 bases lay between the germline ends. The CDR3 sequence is CASSQDIEGKLFF. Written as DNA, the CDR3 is TGCGCCAGCAGCCAAGATATAGAGGGAAAACTGTTTTTT.

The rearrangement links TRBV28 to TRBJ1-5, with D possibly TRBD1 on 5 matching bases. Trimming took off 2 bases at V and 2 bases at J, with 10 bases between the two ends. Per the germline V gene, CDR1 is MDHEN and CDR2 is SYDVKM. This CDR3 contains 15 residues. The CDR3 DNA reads TGTGCCAGCAGTTTAGGGGGGAGAGGCAATCAGCCCCAGCATTTT. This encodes CASSLGGRGNQPQHF.

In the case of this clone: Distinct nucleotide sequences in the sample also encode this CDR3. CDR3 in DNA: TGCGCCAGCAGCTTTACTAGCGGGAAAACAGATACGCAGTATTTT. Its translation is CASSFTSGKTDTQYF. This chain uses TRBV5-1 with TRBJ2-3; 10 positions match TRBD2. The CDR3 consists of 15 residues. The J segment lost 3 bases and the V segment lost 2 bases, leaving 3 bases of the junction unmatched. Germline V gives CDR1 SGHRS, CDR2 YFSETQ.

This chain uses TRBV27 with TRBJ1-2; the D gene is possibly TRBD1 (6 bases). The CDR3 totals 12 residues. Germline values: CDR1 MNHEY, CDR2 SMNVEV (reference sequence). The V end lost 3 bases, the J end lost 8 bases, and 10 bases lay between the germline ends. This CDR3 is CASSFNQGGYTF. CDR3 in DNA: TGTGCCAGCAGTTTTAATCAGGGGGGCTACACCTTC.

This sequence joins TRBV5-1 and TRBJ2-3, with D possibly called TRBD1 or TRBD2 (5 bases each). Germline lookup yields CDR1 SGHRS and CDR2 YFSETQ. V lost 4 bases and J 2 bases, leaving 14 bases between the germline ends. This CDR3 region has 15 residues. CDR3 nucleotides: TGCGCCAGCAGCGAACCGAGTGGGACCACAGATACGCAGTATTTT. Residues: CASSEPSGTTDTQYF.

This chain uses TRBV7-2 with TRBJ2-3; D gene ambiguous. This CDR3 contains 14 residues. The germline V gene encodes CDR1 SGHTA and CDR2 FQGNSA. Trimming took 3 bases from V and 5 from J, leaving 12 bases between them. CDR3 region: CASSFEQKRDTQYF. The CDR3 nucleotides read TGTGCCAGCAGCTTTGAACAGAAACGAGATACGCAGTATTTT.

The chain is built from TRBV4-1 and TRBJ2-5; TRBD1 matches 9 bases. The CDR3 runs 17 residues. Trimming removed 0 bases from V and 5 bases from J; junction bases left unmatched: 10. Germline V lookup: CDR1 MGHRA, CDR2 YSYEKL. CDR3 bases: TGCGCCAGCAGCCAAGAAGGTCGGACAGGGGCTAGGGAGACCCAGTACTTC. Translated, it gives CASSQEGRTGARETQYF.

The CDR3 sequence: CASSLSSRDTEAFF. CDR3 coding DNA: TGCGCCAGCAGCTTGAGTTCCCGGGACACTGAAGCTTTCTTT. The V and J genes are TRBV5-1 and TRBJ1-1; D gene unclear. Trimming took off 1 base at V and 3 bases at J, with 10 bases between the two ends. Germline CDR1 is SGHRS and CDR2 is YFSETQ. The length of the CDR3 is 14 residues.

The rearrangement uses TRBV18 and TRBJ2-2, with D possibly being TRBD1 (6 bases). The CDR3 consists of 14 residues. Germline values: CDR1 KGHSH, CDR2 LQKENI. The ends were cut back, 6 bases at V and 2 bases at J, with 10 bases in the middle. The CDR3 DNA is TGTGCCAGCTCTGTACAGGGAAACACCGGGGAGCTGTTTTTT. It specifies CASSVQGNTGELFF.

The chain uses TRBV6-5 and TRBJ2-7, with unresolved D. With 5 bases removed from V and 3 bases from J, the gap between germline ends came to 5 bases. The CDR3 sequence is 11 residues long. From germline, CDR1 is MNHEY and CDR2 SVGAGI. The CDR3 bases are TGTGCCAGCAGTCAACACTACGAGCAGTACTTC. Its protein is CASSQHYEQYF.

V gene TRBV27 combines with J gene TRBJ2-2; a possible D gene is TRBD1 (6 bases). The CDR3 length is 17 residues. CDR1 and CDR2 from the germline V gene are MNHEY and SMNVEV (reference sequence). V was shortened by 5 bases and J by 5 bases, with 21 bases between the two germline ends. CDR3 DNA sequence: TGTGCCAGCAGTCCATATACGCAGGGGATGGGGACCGGGGAGCTGTTTTTT. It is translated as CASSPYTQGMGTGELFF.